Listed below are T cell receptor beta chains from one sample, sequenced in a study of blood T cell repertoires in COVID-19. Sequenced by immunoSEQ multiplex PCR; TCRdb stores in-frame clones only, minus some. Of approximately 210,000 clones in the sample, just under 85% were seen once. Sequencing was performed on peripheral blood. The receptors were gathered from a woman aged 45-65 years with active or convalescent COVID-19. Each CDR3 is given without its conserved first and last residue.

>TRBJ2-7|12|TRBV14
ASSQIDSLYEQY
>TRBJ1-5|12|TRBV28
ASSLRTGHQPQH
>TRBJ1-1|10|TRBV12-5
ASSSALGVAF
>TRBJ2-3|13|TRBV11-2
ASSFGGAGTDTQY
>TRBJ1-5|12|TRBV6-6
ASSYSGGNQPQH
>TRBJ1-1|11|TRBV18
ASSPDRYTEAF
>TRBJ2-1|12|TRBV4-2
ASSREGDYNEQF
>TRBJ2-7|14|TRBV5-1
ASSLTPQGSSYEQY
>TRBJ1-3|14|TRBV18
ASSFDREVAGNTIY
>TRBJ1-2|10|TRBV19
ASSPGGDGYT
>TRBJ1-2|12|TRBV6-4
ASSDVGLLYGYT
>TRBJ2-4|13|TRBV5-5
ASWGGTRGKNIQY
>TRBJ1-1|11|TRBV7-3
ASSLTQVTEAF
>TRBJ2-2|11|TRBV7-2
ASSLGGRGELF
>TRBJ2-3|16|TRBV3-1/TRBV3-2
ASSGFINRERGTDTQY
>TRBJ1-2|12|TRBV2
ASRSRQGSYGYT
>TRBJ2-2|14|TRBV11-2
ASSFLDRANTGELF
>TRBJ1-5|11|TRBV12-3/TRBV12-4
ASSLSQKKPQH
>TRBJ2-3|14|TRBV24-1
ATSDRSSIPRDTQY
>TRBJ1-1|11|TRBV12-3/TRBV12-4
ASSLTGDTEAF
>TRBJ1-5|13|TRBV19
ASSPGHNSNQPQH
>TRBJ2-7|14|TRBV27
ASRNPSRQGTYEQY
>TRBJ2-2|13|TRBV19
ASKRAAANTGELF
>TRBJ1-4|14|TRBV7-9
ASSLTGGATNEKLF
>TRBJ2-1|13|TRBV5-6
ASSFWRTAWNEQF
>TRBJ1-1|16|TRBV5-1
ASSLGGTGGSMNTEAF
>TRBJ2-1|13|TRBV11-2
ASSHPGLENNEQF
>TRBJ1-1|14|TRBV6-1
ASSEMRNRVGTEAF
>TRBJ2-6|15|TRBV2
ASRSGEGRSGANVLT
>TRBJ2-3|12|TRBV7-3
ASSLFTRIDTQY
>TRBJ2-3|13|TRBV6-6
ASSRAGEGADTQY
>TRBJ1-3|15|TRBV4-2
ASSRATDADSGNTIY
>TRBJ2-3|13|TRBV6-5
ASSYSGGRSDTQY
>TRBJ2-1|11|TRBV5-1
ASSLTGYNEQF
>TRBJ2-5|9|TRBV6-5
ASGGGETQY
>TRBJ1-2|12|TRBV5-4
ASSSDREKNGYT
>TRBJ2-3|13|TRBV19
ASSQQGTMMNTQY
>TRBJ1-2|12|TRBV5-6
ASSFGRGNGGYT
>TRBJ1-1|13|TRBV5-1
ASSLGSRGRTEAF
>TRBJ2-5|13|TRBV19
ASSIPGLAAETQY
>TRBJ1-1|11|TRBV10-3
AISRTVNTEAF
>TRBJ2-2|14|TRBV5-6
ASSLAGTGGGGELF
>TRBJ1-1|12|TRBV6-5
ASIYDRGDTEAF
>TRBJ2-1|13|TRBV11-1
ASSERDRSHNEQF
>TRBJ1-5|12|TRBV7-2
ASSLSRDNQPQH
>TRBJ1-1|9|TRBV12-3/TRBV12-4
ASSFSSEAF
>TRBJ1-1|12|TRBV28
ASSRVFEGTEAF